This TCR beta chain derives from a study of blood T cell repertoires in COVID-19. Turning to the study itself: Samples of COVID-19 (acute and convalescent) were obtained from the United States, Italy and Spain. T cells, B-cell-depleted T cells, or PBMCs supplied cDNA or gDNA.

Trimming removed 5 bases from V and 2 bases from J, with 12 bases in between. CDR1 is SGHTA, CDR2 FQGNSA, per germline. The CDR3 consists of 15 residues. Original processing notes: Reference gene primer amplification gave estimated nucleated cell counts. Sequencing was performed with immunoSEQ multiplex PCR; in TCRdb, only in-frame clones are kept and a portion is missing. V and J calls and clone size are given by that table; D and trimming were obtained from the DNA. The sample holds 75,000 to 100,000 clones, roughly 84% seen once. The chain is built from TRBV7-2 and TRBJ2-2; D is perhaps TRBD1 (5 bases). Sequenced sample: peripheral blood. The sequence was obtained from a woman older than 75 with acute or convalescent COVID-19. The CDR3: CASSPQGDNTGELFF. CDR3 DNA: TGTGCCAGCAGCCCCCAAGGGGATAACACCGGGGAGCTGTTTTTT.